This T cell receptor (beta chain) was sequenced during a study of T cell responses to AZD1222 COVID-19 vaccine. CDR1 and CDR2 (germline): SGHRS, YFSETQ. The CDR3 contains 12 residues. The germline V and J ends were trimmed by 5 bases and 5 bases, with 11 bases remaining between them. Here immunoSEQ multiplex PCR was the method, and the copy in TCRdb shows in-frame clones only, minus some. Here the sample spans about 130,000 clones, roughly 90% being singletons. General study results and limits: The sample set comprised mostly white British donors with more females, and clonal diversity was possibly underestimated.

The table lists this clone with a count of one. Its antigen remains unknown. This TCR came from an adult in good health. Sequencing was performed on peripheral blood, taken on day 0 of AZD1222 vaccination. J is TRBJ2-7 and V is TRBV5-1; D is undetermined. This CDR3 is CASSTPGHEQYF. The CDR3 nucleotides read TGCGCCAGCAGTACCCCTGGCCACGAGCAGTACTTC.